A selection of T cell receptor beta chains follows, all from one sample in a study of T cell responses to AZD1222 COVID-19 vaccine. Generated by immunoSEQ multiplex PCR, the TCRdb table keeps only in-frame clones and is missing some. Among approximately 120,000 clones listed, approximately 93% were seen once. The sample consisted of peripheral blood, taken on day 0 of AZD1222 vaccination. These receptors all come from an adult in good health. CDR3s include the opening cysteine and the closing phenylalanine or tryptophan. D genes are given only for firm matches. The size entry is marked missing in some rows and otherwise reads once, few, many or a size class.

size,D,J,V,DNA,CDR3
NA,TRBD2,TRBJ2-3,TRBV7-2,TGTGCCAGCAGCCGCACTAGCGGGAGCACAGATACGCAGTATTTT,CASSRTSGSTDTQYF
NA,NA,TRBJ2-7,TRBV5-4,TGTGCCAGCAGCTTGGCGTCCTACGAGCAGTACTTC,CASSLASYEQYF
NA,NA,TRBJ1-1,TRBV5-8,TGTGCCAGCAGCTTGACTGGAGGTGAAGCTTTCTTT,CASSLTGGEAFF
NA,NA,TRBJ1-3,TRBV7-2,TGTGCCAGCAGCTGGAACGGTCCCGCTGGAAACACCATATATTTT,CASSWNGPAGNTIYF
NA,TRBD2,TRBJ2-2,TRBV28,TGTGCCAGCAGTCTACCGCCTTGGCGGGAGGGCACCGGGGAGCTGTTTTTT,CASSLPPWREGTGELFF
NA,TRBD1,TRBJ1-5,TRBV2,TGTGCCAGCAGGGGACAGGCTAATAGCAATCAGCCCCAGCATTTT,CASRGQANSNQPQHF
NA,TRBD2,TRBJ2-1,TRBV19,TGTGCCAGTAGTACCCCGGGGGGAGAGCAGTTCTTC,CASSTPGGEQFF
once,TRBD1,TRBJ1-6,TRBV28,TGTGCCAGTTCCGGACAGGGGGCAAGGACCTATAATTCACCCCTCCACTTT,CASSGQGARTYNSPLHF
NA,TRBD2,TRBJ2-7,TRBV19,TGTGCCAGTAGTCGGGCCAGACTAGCGGGAGACCTCTACGAGCAGTACTTC,CASSRARLAGDLYEQYF
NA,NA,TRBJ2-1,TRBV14,TGTGCCAGCAGCCAAGGTGGCTGGCTGAGCTCCTACAATGAGCAGTTCTTC,CASSQGGWLSSYNEQFF
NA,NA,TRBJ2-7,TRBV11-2,TGTGCCAGCAGCTTAGGCCTAGTGGGCGAGCAGTACTTC,CASSLGLVGEQYF